This is a list of T cell receptor beta chains from one sample in a study of blood T cell repertoires in COVID-19. The data were produced by immunoSEQ multiplex PCR, yet TCRdb's version contains in-frame clones alone and is incomplete. In the table there are about 190,000 clones, 85% to 90% of which are singletons. The source material was peripheral blood. These receptors came from a man in his forties or fifties with acute or convalescent COVID-19. CDR3s include the opening cysteine and the closing phenylalanine or tryptophan. The D gene is left open where the match is weak. The size entry is marked missing in some rows and otherwise reads once, few, many or a size class.

j_call,d_call,v_call,clone_size,cdr3_aa,cdr3_nt
TRBJ2-1,-,TRBV15,-,CATSRDQGHEQFF,TGTGCCACCAGCAGAGATCAGGGGCATGAGCAGTTCTTC
TRBJ1-1,TRBD1,TRBV5-5,-,CASNPADRGRAFF,TGTGCCAGCAACCCCGCCGACAGGGGGCGGGCTTTCTTT
TRBJ2-5,TRBD1,TRBV3-1/TRBV3-2,once,CASSPWDRGKTQYF,TGTGCCAGCAGCCCGTGGGACAGGGGGAAGACCCAGTACTTC
TRBJ1-2,-,TRBV4-1,-,CASSQDQARILYGYTF,TGCGCCAGCAGCCAAGATCAGGCTCGGATCCTCTATGGCTACACCTTC
TRBJ1-2,-,TRBV28,-,CASTTGQYGYTF,TGTGCCAGCACTACCGGACAGTATGGCTACACCTTC
TRBJ2-5,TRBD1,TRBV5-1,-,CASSGKVGTGLQETQYF,TGCGCCAGCAGCGGAAAGGTGGGGACAGGCCTCCAAGAGACCCAGTACTTC
TRBJ2-7,-,TRBV4-2,-,CASSQETSRYEQYF,TGTGCCAGCAGCCAAGAAACTAGCAGGTACGAGCAGTACTTC
TRBJ2-1,-,TRBV7-9,-,CASSSLSNNEQFF,TGTGCCAGCAGCTCCCTAAGTAACAATGAGCAGTTCTTC
TRBJ1-6,TRBD1,TRBV5-5,-,CASSLQGTGIGPLHF,TGTGCCAGCAGCTTGCAGGGGACAGGCATTGGGCCCCTCCACTTT
TRBJ1-1,TRBD1,TRBV4-2,-,CASSRVTGDTEAFF,TGTGCCAGCAGCCGAGTGACAGGGGACACTGAAGCTTTCTTT
TRBJ1-4,-,TRBV6-5,-,CASRKTTENEKLFF,TGTGCCAGCAGAAAAACGACAGAGAATGAAAAACTGTTTTTT
TRBJ2-3,-,TRBV7-2,-,CASSFYRADTQYF,TGTGCCAGCAGCTTTTACAGGGCTGATACGCAGTATTTT
TRBJ2-3,TRBD2,TRBV10-3,-,CAISGTTSDSTDTQYF,TGTGCCATCAGTGGCACGACTAGCGATAGCACAGATACGCAGTATTTT
TRBJ2-1,TRBD1,TRBV10-3,-,CAISETGGYNEQFF,TGTGCCATCAGTGAGACAGGGGGCTACAATGAGCAGTTCTTC
TRBJ2-1,-,TRBV27,-,CASSLTRNNEQFF,TGTGCCAGCAGTTTAACTCGAAACAATGAGCAGTTCTTC
TRBJ2-7,TRBD2,TRBV9,-,CASSVVGSGSGEQYF,TGTGCCAGCAGCGTAGTTGGTAGCGGGAGTGGCGAGCAGTACTTC
TRBJ1-6,-,TRBV12-2,-,CASRLFRQGVNNSPLHF,TGTGCAAGTCGCTTATTCCGTCAGGGGGTAAATAATTCACCCCTCCACTTT
TRBJ2-3,-,TRBV9,-,CASSPRSRDTQYF,TGTGCCAGCAGCCCCCGTTCTCGAGATACGCAGTATTTT
TRBJ1-2,-,TRBV28,-,CASSLSNYGYTF,TGTGCCAGCAGTTTATCAAACTATGGCTACACCTTC
TRBJ1-6,TRBD1,TRBV11-2,-,CASSSGTGASPLHF,TGTGCCAGCAGCTCCGGGACAGGGGCTTCACCCCTCCACTTT
TRBJ2-2,-,TRBV27,-,CASSSWPVNTGELFF,TGTGCCAGCAGTTCCTGGCCCGTGAACACCGGGGAGCTGTTTTTT
TRBJ2-1,TRBD2,TRBV19,-,CASSLVRRLAANEQFF,TGTGCCAGTAGCCTCGTAAGGCGGCTAGCGGCCAATGAGCAGTTCTTC
TRBJ1-5,-,TRBV10-3,-,CAIGNQGQDQPQHF,TGTGCCATCGGCAATCAGGGCCAGGATCAGCCCCAGCATTTT
TRBJ2-7,TRBD1,TRBV7-9,-,CASSSQPGTGGYEQYF,TGTGCCAGCAGCTCGCAACCCGGGACAGGGGGCTACGAGCAGTACTTC
TRBJ1-2,-,TRBV2,-,CATPTEYPHLGYTF,TGTGCCACTCCGACAGAATATCCCCACCTTGGCTACACCTTC
TRBJ1-6,TRBD1,TRBV7-8,once,CASSLVPGGDSSDSPLHF,TGTGCCAGCAGCTTAGTTCCAGGGGGCGATTCATCCGACTCACCCCTCCACTTT
TRBJ2-2,TRBD2,TRBV18,-,CASSPTSGTGELFF,TGTGCCAGCTCACCAACTAGCGGCACCGGGGAGCTGTTTTTT
TRBJ2-1,TRBD2,TRBV28,-,CASSLSTSGTNEQFF,TGTGCCAGCAGCCTTTCGACTAGCGGGACCAATGAGCAGTTCTTC
TRBJ2-5,TRBD2,TRBV7-9,-,CASSLGLAEETQYF,TGTGCCAGCAGCTTAGGGCTAGCGGAAGAGACCCAGTACTTC
TRBJ2-1,TRBD2,TRBV6-2/TRBV6-3,-,CASSYLGGLANEQFF,TGTGCCAGCAGTTACTTGGGGGGACTAGCAAATGAGCAGTTCTTC
TRBJ1-6,TRBD1,TRBV27,-,CASSVTGDSPLHF,TGTGCCAGCAGTGTCACAGGGGATTCACCCCTCCACTTT
TRBJ1-5,TRBD1,TRBV7-9,once,CASSDTRGRGNQPQHF,TGTGCCAGCAGCGATACCAGGGGGAGAGGCAATCAGCCCCAGCATTTT
TRBJ2-3,TRBD2,TRBV28,-,CASSLVERGSTDTQYF,TGTGCCAGCAGTTTAGTTGAGCGGGGGAGCACAGATACGCAGTATTTT
TRBJ1-3,-,TRBV19,-,CASSNYRRGSGNTIYF,TGTGCCAGTAGTAATTACCGACGGGGCTCTGGAAACACCATATATTTT
TRBJ1-5,-,TRBV28,few,CASILGQGRQPQHF,TGTGCCAGCATCTTGGGGCAGGGGCGCCAGCCCCAGCATTTT
TRBJ2-2,-,TRBV18,-,CASSPQELNTGELFF,TGTGCCAGCTCACCACAGGAGCTGAACACCGGGGAGCTGTTTTTT
TRBJ2-7,TRBD1,TRBV6-5,-,CASFTGGYRGEQYF,TGTGCCAGCTTTACAGGGGGATATCGTGGCGAGCAGTACTTC
TRBJ1-5,-,TRBV12-3/TRBV12-4,-,CASSSGGDQPQHF,TGTGCCAGCAGCTCAGGCGGGGATCAGCCCCAGCATTTT
TRBJ2-5,-,TRBV5-1,-,CASSLDPTETQYF,TGCGCCAGCAGCTTGGATCCTACGGAGACCCAGTACTTC
TRBJ2-5,TRBD1,TRBV28,-,CASSNPGQVQETQYF,TGTGCCAGCAGTAACCCGGGACAGGTACAAGAGACCCAGTACTTC
TRBJ2-1,TRBD1,TRBV7-7,-,CASSSGQHNEQFF,TGTGCCAGCAGCTCGGGACAGCACAATGAGCAGTTCTTC
TRBJ1-4,-,TRBV6-5,-,CASTEGVGFEKLFF,TGTGCCAGCACCGAGGGGGTGGGTTTCGAAAAACTGTTTTTT
TRBJ1-1,-,TRBV5-1,-,CASSALLGGEAEAFF,TGCGCCAGCAGCGCCCTTCTGGGAGGGGAAGCTGAAGCTTTCTTT
TRBJ1-6,TRBD1,TRBV9,-,CASSGDRANSPLHF,TGTGCCAGCAGCGGGGACAGAGCTAATTCACCCCTCCACTTT
TRBJ1-4,TRBD1,TRBV28,-,CASSLGQGGDEKLFF,TGTGCCAGCAGTTTAGGACAGGGAGGGGATGAAAAACTGTTTTTT
TRBJ2-7,TRBD1,TRBV18,-,CASSPFTLGTGLYEQYF,TGTGCCAGCTCACCTTTCACGCTGGGGACAGGACTTTACGAGCAGTACTTC
TRBJ2-1,-,TRBV7-8,-,CASSSRQKFSGSSSYNEQFF,TGTGCCAGCAGCTCTCGTCAAAAATTTTCGGGGTCAAGCTCCTACAATGAGCAGTTCTTC
TRBJ1-2,TRBD1,TRBV27,-,CASSSIPWTGKDWGYTF,TGTGCCAGCAGTTCCATACCCTGGACAGGGAAGGATTGGGGCTACACCTTC
TRBJ1-5,-,TRBV27,-,CASSSPRDKDSNQPQHF,TGTGCCAGCAGTTCCCCCCGGGACAAAGATAGCAATCAGCCCCAGCATTTT
TRBJ2-2,-,TRBV5-1,-,CASSFEGSGELFF,TGCGCCAGCAGCTTCGAGGGTTCCGGGGAGCTGTTTTTT